The entry below gives a single TCR beta chain sequence along with its context. The CDR3 has 18 residues. Losses at the gene ends were 5 bases for V and 2 bases for J; bases not matched to a gene: 15. Per germline, CDR1 MNHEY and CDR2 SMNVEV (reference sequence). The data derive from a study of Ad26.COV2.S vaccination and SARS-CoV-2 variants. Method: immunoSEQ multiplex PCR; TCRdb's copy keeps in-frame clones and lacks some. The sample has about 350,000 clones, approximately 90% seen once. Treatment specified: 15 to 20 received Ad26.COV2.S at low or high dose, single or two shots; a few received placebo; per-sample allocation not given. Day 63 after the first vaccine or placebo injection was the time point for sampling.

This receptor was obtained from a person between 18 and 60 years old who received the Ad26.COV2.S COVID-19 vaccine or a placebo. Source: peripheral blood, taken in a trial of Ad26.COV2.S vaccine versus placebo. The V and J genes are TRBV27 and TRBJ2-1, with 7 positions matching TRBD2. CDR3 loop: CASSPGTVKGLAYNEQFF. The CDR3 region has the DNA TGTGCCAGCAGTCCCGGGACGGTGAAAGGACTAGCCTACAATGAGCAGTTCTTC.